Below are 10 T cell receptor beta chains sequenced from a single sample in a study of T-cell memory formation after mild COVID-19. One entry per CDR3 protein, called by TCRdb with MiXCR from the 5' RACE reads. The sample carries around 310,000 distinct CDR3 sequences, less than 25% recorded once. Sequences were obtained from PBMCs or a T cell subset sorted from them (not recorded which). These receptors were collected from a man aged 18 to 35 who had mild COVID-19 (a few samples of this study predate the infection). Cell type and time point are not known.

This clonotype was counted a few times. V usage is TRBV5-1 and J usage is TRBJ1-1, with 8 positions matching TRBD1. The length of the CDR3 is 14 residues. With V trimmed by 3 bases and J by 4 bases, 5 bases remained unmatched. Germline lookup yields CDR1 SGHRS and CDR2 YFSETQ. The CDR3 sequence is CASSYAGGGTEAFF. Written as DNA, the CDR3 is TGCGCCAGCAGCTACGCAGGGGGCGGCACTGAAGCTTTCTTT. Together with reference TRBV5-1 and TRBJ1-1, the CDR3 gives the full variable domain: KAGVTQTPRYLIKTRGQQVTLSCSPISGHRSVSWYQQTPGQGLQFLFEYFSETQRNKGNFPGRFSGRQFSNSRSEMNVSTLELGDSALYLCASSYAGGGTEAFFGQGTRLTVV.

The rearrangement links TRBV2 to TRBJ1-1; D is perhaps TRBD1 (5 bases). Trimming took off 10 bases at V and 4 bases at J, with 28 bases between the two ends. CDR3 size: 17 residues. Germline CDR1 reads SNHLY; CDR2 reads FYNNEI. The CDR3 DNA is TGTGCCACCCTCAGGGCGGGGGATGGGAATGGAGTCACTGAAGCTTTCTTT. Its protein product is CATLRAGDGNGVTEAFF.

This clonotype was observed many times. One junction end does not reproduce the germline sequence, and a read error may be involved. CDR3 nucleotides: TGCGCCAGCAGCCGGACAGTTCAAGAGACCCAGTACTTC. It is translated as CASSRTVQETQYF. J is TRBJ2-5 and V is TRBV6-5; a weak D match, TRBD1 (6 bases). In germline, CDR1 is MNHEY, CDR2 SVGAGI. The CDR3 runs to 13 residues.

This clonotype was recorded many times. This chain connects TRBV5-1 to TRBJ2-7; 7 bases fit TRBD1. The V gene's germline CDR1 is SGHRS and CDR2 YFSETQ. The V gene end was trimmed by 1 base and the J gene end by 3 bases; junction bases not matched to a gene: 7. The CDR3 extends over 15 amino acids. In DNA form, the CDR3 reads TGCGCCAGCAGCTTGAAGCCAGGGGGTCTCTACGAGCAGTACGTC. This gives the protein CASSLKPGGLYEQYV.

This clonotype was seen ten or more times. The chain recombines TRBV7-9 with TRBJ1-1, with D uncertain. The germline CDR1 and CDR2 sequences are SEHNR and FQNEAQ (reference sequence). There are 13 residues in the CDR3. The V gene lost 3 bases and the J gene lost 6 bases, with 11 bases spanning the gap. The CDR3 coding sequence is TGTGCCAGCAGCTTCCCCGGCACCCCTGAAGCTTTCTTT. Residues: CASSFPGTPEAFF. Filled out from reference TRBV7-9 and TRBJ1-1, the complete variable domain reads DTGVSQNPRHKITKRGQNVTFRCDPISEHNRLYWYRQTLGQGPEFLTYFQNEAQLEKSRLLSDRFSAERPKGSFSTLEIQRTEQGDSAMYLCASSFPGTPEAFFGQGTRLTVV.

This clonotype appeared a single time. The chain links TRBV19 to TRBJ2-6; 10 bases are shared with TRBD1. This CDR3 spans 18 amino acids. Trimming took 5 bases from V and 2 from J; bases not matched to a gene: 9. The germline CDR1 and CDR2 sequences are LNHDA and SQIVND (reference sequence). In DNA form, the CDR3 reads TGTGCCAGTAGTCTTCCCGGGACAGGGGACGCTGGGGCCAACGTCCTGACTTTC. This gives the protein CASSLPGTGDAGANVLTF.

The chain is built from TRBV7-9 and TRBJ1-4; possible D gene TRBD1, 5 bases. The CDR3 loop spans 14 amino acids. Germline CDR1 is SEHNR and CDR2 is FQNEAQ (reference sequence). Trimming shortened V by 4 bases and J by 8 bases, and 14 bases separated the two germline ends. CDR3: CASSSTASGEKLFF. CDR3 DNA: TGTGCCAGCAGCTCGACAGCGAGTGGAGAAAAACTGTTTTTT.

J is TRBJ1-6 and V is TRBV7-9, with D uncertain. The V gene's germline CDR1 is SEHNR and CDR2 FQNEAQ (reference sequence). V lost 5 bases to trimming and J lost 4 bases, with 6 bases between them. The CDR3 extends over 13 amino acids. The CDR3 DNA sequence: TGTGCCAGCAGCGGAGGTTATAATTCACCCCTCCACTTT. Translation: CASSGGYNSPLHF.

This chain links TRBV20-1 with TRBJ1-5, with 10 bases identical to TRBD1. The CDR3 is made up of 15 amino acids. In germline, CDR1 is DFQATT, CDR2 SNEGSKA (reference sequence). Trimming removed 2 bases from V and 7 bases from J; junction bases left unmatched: 8. The CDR3 is CSARPGQGIRQPQHF. In DNA form, the CDR3 reads TGCAGTGCTAGACCGGGACAGGGGATTAGGCAGCCCCAGCATTTT.

The rearrangement uses TRBV12-3 or TRBV12-4 and TRBJ2-4, with a tentative D call TRBD2 (6 bases). This CDR3 spans 16 amino acids. V was shortened by 5 bases and J by 0 bases, with 14 bases between the two germline ends. The CDR3 DNA sequence: TGTGCCAGCAGTCCCTCCCAGGGACTAGCCAAAAACATTCAGTACTTC. Translation gives CASSPSQGLAKNIQYF.